The TCR beta chain described here comes from a study of neurological immune-mediated disorders. Study outcomes and limitations: The study found no CDR3 amino acid sequences shared by expanded clones across subjects, suggesting private repertoires in all groups.

Trimming cost V 2 bases and J 6 bases, with 11 bases left between them. The CDR3 totals 13 residues. CDR1 is KGHSH, CDR2 LQKENI, per germline. The study drew its healthy controls from blood bank volunteers in Maryland, USA. The sorted libraries involved the use of around 1 million CD4+ or CD8+ T cells. This clonotype showed up many times. The target antigen is unknown. Template-switch 5'RACE cDNA synthesis added a 10-nucleotide unique molecular identifier. TCRdb ran MiXCR on the 5' RACE reads and lists one entry per CDR3 protein. The repertoire includes about 31,000 distinct CDR3 sequences, less than 5% of them detected once, and roughly 25% sits in the top ten.

The TCR originated in a middle-aged woman in good health. The sequencing input was CD4+ T cells from blood. This rearrangement joins TRBV18 to TRBJ2-7; D remains unclear. Here the CDR3 reads CASSPKAGSEQYF. DNA of the CDR3: TGTGCCAGCTCACCAAAGGCCGGTTCCGAGCAGTACTTC.